This T cell receptor (beta chain) emerged from a study of T cells expressing NK-cell markers. Study-wide points: Specificity for HCMV among expanded NKG2C+ T cell clones was not established.

Remarks on this clonotype: The target antigen is unknown.

The CDR3 is made up of 15 amino acids. Template switching by 5'RACE with UMIs generated the TCR beta cDNA. Following a re-call of the 5' RACE reads, TCRdb has one entry per CDR3 protein and lacks DNA. The sample includes 500,000 to 600,000 distinct CDR3 sequences. The sequence was obtained from a young man in good health. The specimen was blood T cells: a sorted CD56 or NKG2C T cell subset, CD4+ or CD8+ T cells, or bulk PBMC T cells (not recorded which). The rearrangement links TRBV12-3 or TRBV12-4 to TRBJ2-3. The chain's CDR3 is CASSLSGLSSDTQYF.